Sequencing of this TCR beta chain was carried out in a study of T cell responses to AZD1222 COVID-19 vaccine. The table lists this clone with a count of one. Only in-frame clones appear in the TCRdb table, and some are missing; sequencing was by immunoSEQ multiplex PCR. The table lists roughly 65,000 clones, about 90% of them singletons, with less than 9% in the top ten. The CDR3 has 16 residues. The germline V gene has CDR1 MRHNA and CDR2 SNTAGT. With 5 bases clipped from V and 8 bases from J, the junction kept 15 bases outside the gene matches. The material was peripheral blood, obtained on day 0 of AZD1222 vaccination. The chain carries TRBV6-4 and TRBJ2-1; 7 bases match TRBD2. The source of this sequence is an adult in good health. CDR3 in amino acids: CASSPQAGRGVDEQFF. The DNA of the CDR3 is TGTGCCAGCAGTCCTCAAGCGGGACGGGGGGTCGATGAGCAGTTCTTC.